This passage covers 20 T cell receptor beta chains from one sample sequenced in a study of cytotoxic CD8 clonotypes in ibrutinib-treated CLL. The assay was immunoSEQ multiplex PCR, and TCRdb's table has in-frame clones only and misses some. The table has 80,000 to 95,000 clones, 70% to 80% seen once. Sequencing used PBMCs, obtained after 12 months of ibrutinib treatment. These receptors were collected from a human donor with chronic lymphocytic leukemia.

This clone was detected once. The genes are TRBV7-8 and TRBJ1-2; D uncertain. Trimming stripped 5 bases from V and 2 bases from J, with 9 bases between. Germline CDR1 SGHVS, CDR2 FQNEAQ. CDR3 length: 13 residues. The CDR3 region is CASSPEKNYGYTF. The CDR3 DNA reads as TGTGCCAGCAGCCCGGAGAAGAACTATGGCTACACCTTC.

The chain uses TRBV7-2 and TRBJ2-7, with a weak D call TRBD2 (6 bases). The CDR3 length is 16 residues. Germline values: CDR1 SGHTA, CDR2 FQGNSA. V was shortened by 4 bases and J by 0 bases, with 16 bases between the two germline ends. This chain's CDR3 is CASSSQPSAISYEQYF. The CDR3 nucleotides are TGTGCCAGCAGCTCCCAACCTAGCGCCATCTCCTACGAGCAGTACTTC.

The table lists this clone with a count of one. The chain links TRBV14 to TRBJ2-5; unclear D gene. The CDR3 is 12 amino acids. Per the germline V gene, CDR1 is SGHDN and CDR2 is FVKESK. V lost 0 bases and J lost 7, with 6 bases in between. The CDR3 nucleotides are TGTGCCAGCAGCCAAGATGTGGGGACCCAGTACTTC. Its protein is CASSQDVGTQYF.

The chain carries TRBV6-5 and TRBJ1-6; 8 bases agree with TRBD1. Germline CDR1 and CDR2: MNHEY and SVGAGI. With 4 bases clipped from V and 8 bases from J, the junction kept 7 bases outside the gene matches. This CDR3 is 15 amino acids long. CDR3 DNA sequence: TGTGCCAGCAGTTGGGACCAGGGGGCAGATTCACCCCTCCACTTT. Its protein product is CASSWDQGADSPLHF.

V usage is TRBV6-5 and J usage is TRBJ1-5; D is undetermined. The CDR3 has 15 amino acids. V was clipped by 6 bases and J by 7 bases, with 19 bases between them. CDR1 and CDR2 from the germline V gene are MNHEY and SVGAGI. The CDR3 coding sequence is TGTGCCAGCAGCCCGGGCCTAACGTCGGGGCAGCCCCAGCATTTT. It encodes CASSPGLTSGQPQHF.

The gene calls are TRBV19 and TRBJ2-1; D remains ambiguous. Trimming stripped 1 base from V and 10 bases from J, with 5 bases between. The germline CDR1 and CDR2 sequences are LNHDA and SQIVND (reference sequence). The CDR3 sequence is 11 residues long. The CDR3 reads CASSIGWEQFF. In nucleotides, the CDR3 is TGTGCCAGTAGTATAGGGTGGGAGCAGTTCTTC.

The rearrangement links TRBV20-1 to TRBJ2-5; D is unresolved. The CDR3 has 11 amino acids. Trimming left V 6 bases short and J 5 bases short, with 10 bases between. Germline V gene lookup returns CDR1 DFQATT and CDR2 SNEGSKA (reference sequence). The CDR3 coding sequence is TGCAGTGCCCGACCCTCCGAGACCCAGTACTTC. Protein: CSARPSETQYF.

In its sample, this clone ranks as medium-sized. The CDR3 sequence: CASSEGPGGSPLHF. The CDR3 DNA sequence: TGTGCCAGCAGTGAGGGCCCAGGGGGATCACCCCTCCACTTT. The chain uses TRBV6-4 and TRBJ1-6; 7 bases align to TRBD1. The CDR3 length is 14 residues. Germline assignment: CDR1 MRHNA and CDR2 SNTAGT. J gave up 10 bases and V 3 bases, and 6 bases lay outside the gene matches.

V gene TRBV4-3 combines with J gene TRBJ2-6; D not certain. Germline CDR1 is LGHNA and CDR2 is YSLEER. This CDR3 has 17 amino acids. Trimming removed 1 base at V and 0 bases at J, with 10 bases between. The CDR3 sequence is CASSQALKASGANVLTF. The CDR3 DNA reads TGCGCCAGCAGCCAAGCACTTAAGGCCTCTGGGGCCAACGTCCTGACTTTC.

The V and J genes are TRBV4-2 and TRBJ2-3, with a weak D call TRBD2 (6 bases). The CDR3 extends over 16 amino acids. Germline CDR1 LGHNA, CDR2 YNFKEQ. Trimming cost V 4 bases and J 2 bases, with 16 bases left between them. In DNA, the CDR3 is TGTGCCAGCAGCCGCGCTAGCGTCCCCTACACAGATACGCAGTATTTT. Translated: CASSRASVPYTDTQYF.

This sequence joins TRBV10-3 and TRBJ1-1, with unresolved D. CDR1 is ENHRY and CDR2 is SYGVKD in the germline V gene. This CDR3 is built from 16 residues. Trimming left V 3 bases short and J 1 base short, with 15 bases between. The CDR3 here is CAISDPGGGQNTEAFF. The CDR3 nucleotides read TGTGCCATCAGTGACCCAGGTGGAGGGCAGAACACTGAAGCTTTCTTT.

This chain joins TRBV10-3 and TRBJ1-2; no clear D. CDR3 length: 12 amino acids. V lost 7 bases and J lost 2, with 8 bases in between. Germline V lookup: CDR1 ENHRY, CDR2 SYGVKD. CDR3 in DNA: TGTGCCATCACCGCGGGCAACTATGGCTACACCTTC. It codes for CAITAGNYGYTF.

The chain carries TRBV28 and TRBJ2-7, with D possibly being TRBD2 (7 bases). Germline assignment: CDR1 MDHEN and CDR2 SYDVKM. V was pared by 6 bases and J by 4 bases, with 22 bases between. The CDR3 contains 16 residues. The CDR3 loop is CASSPPGGGGGYEQYF. The CDR3, as DNA: TGTGCCAGCAGCCCCCCCGGCGGGGGCGGGGGTTACGAGCAGTACTTC.

The V call is TRBV7-9, the J call TRBJ2-7; possibly TRBD2 for D (5 bases). This CDR3 has 12 amino acids. The V gene lost 1 base and the J gene lost 6 bases, with 7 bases spanning the gap. Germline V gene data show CDR1 as SEHNR and CDR2 as FQNEAQ (reference sequence). The CDR3 nucleotides are TGTGCCAGCAGCTTAGGGCGGGCCGAGCAGTACTTC. Translated: CASSLGRAEQYF.

The chain carries TRBV27 and TRBJ2-7; perhaps TRBD2 as D (6 bases). Looked up from germline, CDR1 is MNHEY and CDR2 is SMNVEV (reference sequence). Trimming pared 2 bases from V and 7 bases from J, leaving 9 bases between. The CDR3 contains 12 residues. This chain's CDR3 is CASSLLSGEQYF. For the CDR3, the DNA is TGTGCCAGCAGTTTACTCAGCGGGGAGCAGTACTTC.

The chain uses TRBV11-2 and TRBJ1-1, with D possibly TRBD1 on 5 matching bases. V gave up 5 bases and J gave up 5 bases, with 18 bases separating them. The germline CDR1 and CDR2 sequences are SGHAT and FQNNGV. This CDR3 is built from 15 residues. The CDR3 sequence: CASSPKSRAGTEAFF. The CDR3, as DNA: TGTGCCAGCAGCCCCAAGTCCAGGGCGGGGACTGAAGCTTTCTTT.

This chain uses TRBV23-1 with TRBJ2-2; 7 positions agree with TRBD1. TRBV23-1 is classed as an ORF, of uncertain function. Trimming at V came to 8 bases and at J to 3 bases, leaving 18 bases not matched to a gene. CDR3 length: 18 amino acids. Here the CDR3 reads CASRIRALGQSDTGELFF. The CDR3 region has the DNA TGCGCCAGCCGCATTCGGGCCTTGGGACAGTCGGACACCGGGGAGCTGTTTTTT.

CDR3: CASSVSVSPYNEQFF. CDR3 nucleotides: TGCGCCAGCAGCGTGAGCGTCTCGCCCTACAATGAGCAGTTCTTC. The V call is TRBV5-1, the J call TRBJ2-1; D call uncertain. This CDR3 has 15 amino acids. Germline CDR1 is SGHRS and CDR2 is YFSETQ. V shed 4 bases and J shed 2 bases, with 13 bases lying between them.

The rearrangement links TRBV15 to TRBJ1-3; D is perhaps TRBD1 (6 bases). Trimming removed 0 bases from V and 0 bases from J, with 18 bases in between. Per germline, CDR1 LNHNV and CDR2 YYDKDF (reference sequence). This CDR3 contains 19 residues. The DNA of the CDR3 is TGTGCCACCAGCAGAGATCTCCGGACAGCACAAAGCTCTGGAAACACCATATATTTT. Protein product: CATSRDLRTAQSSGNTIYF.

This clone was seen only once. This sequence joins TRBV11-2 and TRBJ2-5, with D perhaps TRBD1 (5 bases). The CDR3 is 12 amino acids. Germline assignment: CDR1 SGHAT and CDR2 FQNNGV. Trimming removed 8 bases at V and 5 bases at J, with 12 bases between. Here the CDR3 reads CASGRPGETQYF. CDR3 nucleotide sequence: TGTGCCAGCGGTCGGCCAGGGGAGACCCAGTACTTC.